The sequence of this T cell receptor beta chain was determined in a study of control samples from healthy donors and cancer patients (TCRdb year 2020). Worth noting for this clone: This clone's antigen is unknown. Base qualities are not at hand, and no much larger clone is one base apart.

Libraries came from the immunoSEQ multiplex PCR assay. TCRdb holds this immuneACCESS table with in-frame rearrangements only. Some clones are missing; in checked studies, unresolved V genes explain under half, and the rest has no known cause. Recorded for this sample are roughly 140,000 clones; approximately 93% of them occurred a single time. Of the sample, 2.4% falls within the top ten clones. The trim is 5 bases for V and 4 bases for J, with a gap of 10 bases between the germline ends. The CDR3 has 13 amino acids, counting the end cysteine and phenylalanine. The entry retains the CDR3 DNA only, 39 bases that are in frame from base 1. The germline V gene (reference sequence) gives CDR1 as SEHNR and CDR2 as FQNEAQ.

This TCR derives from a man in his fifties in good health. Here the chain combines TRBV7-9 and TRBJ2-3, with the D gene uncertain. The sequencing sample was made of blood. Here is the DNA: TGTGCCAGCAGCAGATCGGGCGCAGATACGCAGTATTTT. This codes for CASSRSGADTQYF.